This T cell receptor (beta chain) was retrieved from a study of technical replicates of blood from a handful of donors (dated by TCRdb to the late 2010s). In regard to this clone: Its specific antigen is unknown. No much larger clone exists at a distance of one base, and base qualities are not known.

The library was produced with the immunoSEQ multiplex PCR assay. As stored in TCRdb, this immuneACCESS dataset retains in-frame rearrangements with V and J assigned. A fraction of the clones does not appear; measured against another copy, unresolved V genes explain less than half of the discrepancy, and the remainder lacks a known reason. In this sample the table shows more than 11,000 clones, 84% of which occur a single time. Of the sample, roughly a tenth falls within the top ten clones. Compared with germline, V lacks 7 bases and J lacks 4 bases; bases without a gene match: 2. As encoded in the germline V gene, CDR1 is SQVTM while CDR2 is ANQGSEA. The CDR3 has 11 amino acids, counting the end cysteine and phenylalanine. Only the CDR3 DNA stays, 33 bases, in frame from base 1.

Sample: PBMCs. This clonotype was obtained from a human donor in good health. The sequence joins TRBV29-1 to TRBJ2-5, with 8 bases matching TRBD1. The DNA sequence is as follows: TGCAGCGCCGACAGGGGAGAGACCCAGTACTTC. Its amino acids are CSADRGETQYF.